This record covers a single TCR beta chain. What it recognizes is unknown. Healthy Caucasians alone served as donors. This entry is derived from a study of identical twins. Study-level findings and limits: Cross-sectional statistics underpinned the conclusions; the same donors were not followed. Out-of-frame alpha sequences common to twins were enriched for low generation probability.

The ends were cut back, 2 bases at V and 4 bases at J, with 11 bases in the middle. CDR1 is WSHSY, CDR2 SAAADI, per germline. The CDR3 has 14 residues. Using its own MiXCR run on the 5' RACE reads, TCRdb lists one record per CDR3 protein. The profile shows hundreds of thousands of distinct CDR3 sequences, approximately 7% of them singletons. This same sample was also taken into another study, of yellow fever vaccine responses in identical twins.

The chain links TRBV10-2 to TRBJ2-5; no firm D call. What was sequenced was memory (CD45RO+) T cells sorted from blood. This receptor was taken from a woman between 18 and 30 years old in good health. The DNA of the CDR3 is TGCGCCAGCAGTGAGGGAAAGCGCTCAGAGACCCAGTACTTC. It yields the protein CASSEGKRSETQYF.